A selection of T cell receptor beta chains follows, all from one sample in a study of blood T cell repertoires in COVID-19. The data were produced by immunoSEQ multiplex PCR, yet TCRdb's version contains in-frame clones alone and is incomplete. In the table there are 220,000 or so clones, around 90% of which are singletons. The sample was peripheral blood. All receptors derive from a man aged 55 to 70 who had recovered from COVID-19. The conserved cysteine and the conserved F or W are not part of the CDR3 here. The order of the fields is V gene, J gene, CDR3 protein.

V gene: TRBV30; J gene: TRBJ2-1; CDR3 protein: AWTSGHNEQF
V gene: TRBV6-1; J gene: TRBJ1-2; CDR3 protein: ASSERQGAGYGYT
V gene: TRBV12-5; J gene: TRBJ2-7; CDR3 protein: ASGFPVTGAGLEQY
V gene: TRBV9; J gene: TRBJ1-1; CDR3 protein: ASRKEQNTEAF
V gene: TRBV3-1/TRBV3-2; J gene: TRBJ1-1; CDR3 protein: ASSSRAGRSEAF
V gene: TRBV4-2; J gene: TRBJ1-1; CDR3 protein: ASSQTANTEAF
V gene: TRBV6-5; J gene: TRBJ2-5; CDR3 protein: ASGSSRGETQY
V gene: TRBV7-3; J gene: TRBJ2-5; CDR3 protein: ASSLTLNRGQETQY
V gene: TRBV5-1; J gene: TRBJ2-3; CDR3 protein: ARTGLPGLNTQY
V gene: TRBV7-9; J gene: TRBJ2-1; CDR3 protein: ASSLGGISDRPLASEQF
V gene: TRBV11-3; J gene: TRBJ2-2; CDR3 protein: ASSPNPDMGAGELF
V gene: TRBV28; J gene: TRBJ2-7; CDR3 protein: ASSLVGTLSYEQY
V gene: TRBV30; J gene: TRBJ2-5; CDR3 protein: AWKDFETQY
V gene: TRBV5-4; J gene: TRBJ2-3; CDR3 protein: ASSVSGSSTDTQY
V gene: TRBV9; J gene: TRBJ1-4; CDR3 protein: ASSTREGTNEKLF
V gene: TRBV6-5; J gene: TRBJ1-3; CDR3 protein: ASWREAGNTIY